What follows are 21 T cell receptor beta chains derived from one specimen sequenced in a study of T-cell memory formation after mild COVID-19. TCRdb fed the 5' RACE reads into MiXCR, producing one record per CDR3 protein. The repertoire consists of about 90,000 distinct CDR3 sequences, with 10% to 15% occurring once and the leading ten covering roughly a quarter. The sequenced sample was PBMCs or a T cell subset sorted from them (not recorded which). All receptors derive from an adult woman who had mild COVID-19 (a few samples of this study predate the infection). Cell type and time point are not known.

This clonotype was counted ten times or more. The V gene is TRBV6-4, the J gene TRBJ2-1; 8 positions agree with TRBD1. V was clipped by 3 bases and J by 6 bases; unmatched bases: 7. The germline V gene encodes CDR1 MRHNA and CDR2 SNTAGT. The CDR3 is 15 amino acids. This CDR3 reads CASSEKTGASNEQFF. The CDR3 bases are TGTGCCAGCAGTGAGAAGACAGGGGCGAGCAATGAGCAGTTCTTC.

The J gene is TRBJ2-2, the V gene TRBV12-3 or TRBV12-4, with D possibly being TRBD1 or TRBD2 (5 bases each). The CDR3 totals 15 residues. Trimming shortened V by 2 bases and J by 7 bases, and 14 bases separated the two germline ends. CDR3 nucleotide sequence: TGTGCCAGCAGTTTATCCGGGGCCACGGACGGGGAGCTGTTTTTT. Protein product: CASSLSGATDGELFF.

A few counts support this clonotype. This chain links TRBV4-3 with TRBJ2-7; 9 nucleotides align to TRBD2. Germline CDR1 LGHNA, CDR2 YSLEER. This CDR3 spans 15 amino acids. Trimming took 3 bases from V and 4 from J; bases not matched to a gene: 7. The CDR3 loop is CASSQGTSLIYEQYF. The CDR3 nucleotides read TGCGCCAGCAGCCAGGGGACTAGCCTTATTTACGAGCAGTACTTC.

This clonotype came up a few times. The CDR3 spells CASSLGDNSNTEAFF. As DNA, the CDR3 is TGCGCCAGCAGCTTGGGGGACAATTCGAACACTGAAGCTTTCTTT. The V and J genes are TRBV5-1 and TRBJ1-1; TRBD1 is a possible D gene (6 bases). V was cut by 0 bases and J by 1 base, with 10 bases left in between. The CDR3 spans 15 residues. Germline assignment: CDR1 SGHRS and CDR2 YFSETQ.

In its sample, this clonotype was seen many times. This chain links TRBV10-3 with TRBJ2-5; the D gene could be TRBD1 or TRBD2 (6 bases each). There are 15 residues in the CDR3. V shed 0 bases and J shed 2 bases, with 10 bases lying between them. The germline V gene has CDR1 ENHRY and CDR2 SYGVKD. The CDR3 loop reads CAISESEGVQETQYF. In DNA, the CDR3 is TGTGCCATCAGTGAGTCGGAGGGGGTTCAAGAGACCCAGTACTTC.

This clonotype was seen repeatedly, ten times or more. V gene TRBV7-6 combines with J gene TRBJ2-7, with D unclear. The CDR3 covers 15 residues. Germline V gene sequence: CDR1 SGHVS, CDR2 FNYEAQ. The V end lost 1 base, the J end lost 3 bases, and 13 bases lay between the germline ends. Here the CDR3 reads CASSLGGSPHYEQYF. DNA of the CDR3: TGTGCCAGCAGCTTAGGGGGAAGTCCCCACTACGAGCAGTACTTC.

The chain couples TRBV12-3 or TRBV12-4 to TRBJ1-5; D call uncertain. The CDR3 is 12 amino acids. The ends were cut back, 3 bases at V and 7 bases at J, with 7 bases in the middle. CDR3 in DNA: TGTGCCAGCAGTTTCCTTTGGCAGCCCCAGCATTTT. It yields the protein CASSFLWQPQHF.

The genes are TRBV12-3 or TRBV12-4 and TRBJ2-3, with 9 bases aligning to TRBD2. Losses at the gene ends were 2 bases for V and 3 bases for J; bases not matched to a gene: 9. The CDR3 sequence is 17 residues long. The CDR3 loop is CASSLPSIAGATDTQYF. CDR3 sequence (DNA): TGTGCCAGCAGTTTACCCTCGATAGCGGGGGCTACAGATACGCAGTATTTT.

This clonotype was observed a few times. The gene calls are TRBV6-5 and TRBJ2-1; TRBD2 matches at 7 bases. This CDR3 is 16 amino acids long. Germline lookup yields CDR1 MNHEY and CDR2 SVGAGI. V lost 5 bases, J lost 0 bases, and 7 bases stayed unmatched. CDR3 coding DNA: TGTGCCAGCAGTCTCCTCGGCGGGAGCTCCTACAATGAGCAGTTCTTC. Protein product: CASSLLGGSSYNEQFF.

Written as DNA, the CDR3 is TGTGCCAGCAGCGTAGACGTTTCCTACGAGCAGTACTTC. Encoded protein: CASSVDVSYEQYF. V gene TRBV9 combines with J gene TRBJ2-7, with D hard to call. The V end was cut by 0 bases, the J end by 1 base, with 5 bases between. The CDR3 sequence is 13 residues long. CDR1 is SGDLS, CDR2 YYNGEE, per germline.

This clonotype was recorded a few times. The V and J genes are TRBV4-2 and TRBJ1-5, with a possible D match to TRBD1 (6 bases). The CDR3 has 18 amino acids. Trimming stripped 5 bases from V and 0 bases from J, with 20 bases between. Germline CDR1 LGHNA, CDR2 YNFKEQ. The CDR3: CASSSERTATYSNQPQHF. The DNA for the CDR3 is TGTGCCAGCAGCTCGGAGCGGACAGCGACGTATAGCAATCAGCCCCAGCATTTT.

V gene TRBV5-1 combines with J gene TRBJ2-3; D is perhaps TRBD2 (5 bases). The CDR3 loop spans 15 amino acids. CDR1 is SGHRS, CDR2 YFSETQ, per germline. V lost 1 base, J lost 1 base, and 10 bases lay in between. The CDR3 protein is CASSLTAGGTDTQYF. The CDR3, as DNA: TGCGCCAGCAGCTTGACGGCCGGGGGCACAGATACGCAGTATTTT. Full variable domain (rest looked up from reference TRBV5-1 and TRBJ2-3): KAGVTQTPRYLIKTRGQQVTLSCSPISGHRSVSWYQQTPGQGLQFLFEYFSETQRNKGNFPGRFSGRQFSNSRSEMNVSTLELGDSALYLCASSLTAGGTDTQYFGPGTRLTVL.

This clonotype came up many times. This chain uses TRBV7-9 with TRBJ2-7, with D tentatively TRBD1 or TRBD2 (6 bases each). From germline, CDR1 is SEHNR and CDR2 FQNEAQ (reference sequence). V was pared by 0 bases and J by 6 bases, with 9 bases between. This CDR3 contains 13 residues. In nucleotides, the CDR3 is TGTGCCAGCAGCTTAGCCCGGGGGCCCGAGCAGTACTTC. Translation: CASSLARGPEQYF.

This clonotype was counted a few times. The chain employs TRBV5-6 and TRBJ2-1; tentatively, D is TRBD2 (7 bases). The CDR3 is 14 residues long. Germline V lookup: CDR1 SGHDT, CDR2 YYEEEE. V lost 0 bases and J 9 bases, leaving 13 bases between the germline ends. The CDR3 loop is CASSLAAGEGEQFF. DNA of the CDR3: TGTGCCAGCAGCTTGGCGGCAGGGGAGGGTGAGCAGTTCTTC.

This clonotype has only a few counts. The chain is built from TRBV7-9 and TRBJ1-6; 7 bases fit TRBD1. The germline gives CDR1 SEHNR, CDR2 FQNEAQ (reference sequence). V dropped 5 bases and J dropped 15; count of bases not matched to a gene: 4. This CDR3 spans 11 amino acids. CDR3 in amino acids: CASSAGTVLHF. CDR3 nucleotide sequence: TGTGCCAGCAGCGCCGGGACAGTCCTCCACTTT.

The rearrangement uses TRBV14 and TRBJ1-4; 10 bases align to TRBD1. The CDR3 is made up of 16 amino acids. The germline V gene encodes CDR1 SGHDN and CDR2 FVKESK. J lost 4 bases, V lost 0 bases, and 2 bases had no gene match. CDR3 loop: CASSQETGGDNEKLFF. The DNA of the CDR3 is TGTGCCAGCAGCCAAGAGACAGGGGGCGATAATGAAAAACTGTTTTTT.

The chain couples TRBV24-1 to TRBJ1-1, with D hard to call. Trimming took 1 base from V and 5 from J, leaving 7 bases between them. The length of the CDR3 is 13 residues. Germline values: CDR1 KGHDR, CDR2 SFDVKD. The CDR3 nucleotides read TGTGCCACCAGTGATTTATGGGGAACTGAAGCTTTCTTT. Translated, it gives CATSDLWGTEAFF.

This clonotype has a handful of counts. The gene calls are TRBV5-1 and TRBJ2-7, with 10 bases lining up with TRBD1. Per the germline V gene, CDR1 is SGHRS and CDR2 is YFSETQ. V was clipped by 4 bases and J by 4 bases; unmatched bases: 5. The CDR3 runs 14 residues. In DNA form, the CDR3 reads TGCGCCAGCAGCACCCCGGACAGGGGGTACGAGCAGTACTTC. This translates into CASSTPDRGYEQYF.

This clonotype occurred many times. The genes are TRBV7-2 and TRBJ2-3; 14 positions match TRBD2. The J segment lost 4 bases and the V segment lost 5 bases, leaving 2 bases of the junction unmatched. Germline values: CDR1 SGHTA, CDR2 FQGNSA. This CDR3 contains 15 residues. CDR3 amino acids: CASSRLAGGADTQYF. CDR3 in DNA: TGTGCCAGCAGCCGACTAGCGGGGGGGGCAGATACGCAGTATTTT.

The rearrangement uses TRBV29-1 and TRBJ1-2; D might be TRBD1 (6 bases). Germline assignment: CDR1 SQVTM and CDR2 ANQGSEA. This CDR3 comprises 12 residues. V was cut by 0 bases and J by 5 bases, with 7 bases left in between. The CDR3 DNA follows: TGCAGCGTTGAAGAGGGGGCATATGGCTACACCTTC. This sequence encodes CSVEEGAYGYTF.

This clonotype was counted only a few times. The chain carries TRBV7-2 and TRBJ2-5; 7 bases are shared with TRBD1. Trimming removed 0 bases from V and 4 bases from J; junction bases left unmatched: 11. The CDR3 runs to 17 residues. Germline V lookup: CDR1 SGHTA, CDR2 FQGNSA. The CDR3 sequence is CASSLAADRAWGETQYF. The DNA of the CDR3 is TGTGCCAGCAGCTTAGCGGCCGACAGGGCCTGGGGAGAGACCCAGTACTTC.